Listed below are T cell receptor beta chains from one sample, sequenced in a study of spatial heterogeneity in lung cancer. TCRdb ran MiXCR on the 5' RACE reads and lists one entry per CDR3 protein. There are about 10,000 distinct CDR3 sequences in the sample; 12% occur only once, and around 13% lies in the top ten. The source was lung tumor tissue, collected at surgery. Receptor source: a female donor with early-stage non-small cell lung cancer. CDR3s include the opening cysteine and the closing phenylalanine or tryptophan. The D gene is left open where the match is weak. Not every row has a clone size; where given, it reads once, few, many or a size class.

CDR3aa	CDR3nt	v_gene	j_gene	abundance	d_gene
CASSPRQGADTQYF	TGTGCCAGCAGCCCCCGGCAGGGCGCAGATACGCAGTATTTT	TRBV7-3	TRBJ2-3	few	NA
CASRGLRGRNGGELFF	TGTGCCAGCAGGGGCCTAAGGGGGCGTAACGGCGGGGAGCTGTTTTTT	TRBV12-3/TRBV12-4	TRBJ2-2	NA	TRBD1
CASSPRRNGAYEQYF	TGTGCCAGCAGTCCGAGGAGGAACGGGGCCTACGAGCAGTACTTC	TRBV12-3/TRBV12-4	TRBJ2-7	many	NA
CASQDVTGKETQYF	TGTGCCAGCCAGGACGTCACAGGGAAAGAGACCCAGTACTTC	TRBV5-4	TRBJ2-5	many	NA
CASSYPPGAGDTQYF	TGTGCCAGCAGCTACCCACCGGGGGCCGGAGATACGCAGTATTTT	TRBV7-9	TRBJ2-3	NA	NA
CASSWDRHGELFF	TGTGCCAGCAGCTGGGACAGGCACGGGGAGCTGTTTTTT	TRBV5-4	TRBJ2-2	NA	TRBD1
CSARDKRFQPQHF	TGCAGTGCTAGAGATAAAAGGTTCCAGCCCCAGCATTTT	TRBV20-1	TRBJ1-5	many	NA
CASSLTPGPTYEQYF	TGTGCCAGCAGCTTAACCCCCGGCCCTACCTACGAGCAGTACTTC	TRBV7-2	TRBJ2-7	many	NA
CSARDPGGIFKETQYF	TGCAGTGCTAGAGATCCCGGAGGAATTTTCAAAGAGACCCAGTACTTC	TRBV20-1	TRBJ2-5	NA	NA
CASSLRFRGLQNTGELFF	TGTGCCAGCAGCTTGAGGTTTCGGGGACTTCAGAACACCGGGGAGCTGTTTTTT	TRBV5-6	TRBJ2-2	many	NA
CATSLRDRGPTDTQYF	TGTGCCACCAGCCTCCGGGACAGGGGCCCCACAGATACGCAGTATTTT	TRBV15	TRBJ2-3	many	TRBD1
CSVEENGYTF	TGCAGCGTTGAAGAGAATGGCTACACCTTC	TRBV29-1	TRBJ1-2	many	NA
CAWRLLGNNEKLFF	TGTGCCTGGAGACTCCTCGGTAATAATGAAAAACTGTTTTTT	TRBV30	TRBJ1-4	medium-sized	NA
CASSPSFRLAGNTGELFF	TGTGCCAGCAGCCCAAGTTTCCGTCTAGCGGGGAACACCGGGGAGCTGTTTTTT	TRBV7-2	TRBJ2-2	few	TRBD2
CASSAEENGYGYTF	TGCGCCAGCAGCGCCGAGGAGAACGGCTATGGCTACACCTTC	TRBV5-1	TRBJ1-2	NA	NA
CASSRAGGLNEQFF	TGTGCCAGCAGCAGAGCGGGGGGGCTCAATGAGCAGTTCTTC	TRBV9	TRBJ2-1	many	TRBD2
CSATAGTGSQQYF	TGCAGTGCCACCGCAGGGACAGGGTCTCAGCAGTACTTC	TRBV20-1	TRBJ2-7	many	TRBD1
CASSIDQSSSYEQYF	TGTGCCAGTAGTATAGACCAGTCGAGCTCCTACGAGCAGTACTTC	TRBV19	TRBJ2-7	many	NA
CASSLGRDFQDATTEAFF	TGTGCCAGCAGCTTAGGGAGGGACTTTCAGGACGCTACCACTGAAGCTTTCTTT	TRBV7-9	TRBJ1-1	medium-sized	NA
CASSSPGEGNEQFF	TGTGCCAGCAGCTCTCCAGGAGAGGGCAATGAGCAGTTCTTC	TRBV7-2	TRBJ2-1	many	NA
CSAISGTGGLYEQYF	TGCAGTGCTATCTCCGGGACAGGGGGCCTCTACGAGCAGTACTTC	TRBV20-1	TRBJ2-7	few	TRBD1
CASSLITDTQYF	TGTGCCAGCAGCCTGATCACAGATACGCAGTATTTT	TRBV3-1	TRBJ2-3	many	NA